This entry lists 18 T cell receptor beta chains sequenced from one sample in a study of cytomegalovirus exposure and HLA in healthy donors. In the PCR, 60 Vbeta and 13 Jbeta primers were used. TCRdb's table, derived via immunoSEQ multiplex PCR, lists solely in-frame clones and lacks some. This sample's table reports roughly 140,000 clones. The specimen was PBMCs. These TCRs come from a male donor in good health and CMV-seronegative.

J is TRBJ1-4 and V is TRBV19, with 7 bases identical to TRBD1. This CDR3 has 14 residues. Germline CDR1 LNHDA, CDR2 SQIVND (reference sequence). With V trimmed by 7 bases and J by 4 bases, 6 bases remained unmatched. CDR3 region: CASKGARSNEKLFF. In DNA form, the CDR3 reads TGTGCCAGTAAGGGGGCGCGGAGTAATGAAAAACTGTTTTTT.

V is TRBV10-3 and J is TRBJ1-1; D perhaps matches TRBD1 (5 bases). From germline, CDR1 is ENHRY and CDR2 SYGVKD. CDR3 length: 13 amino acids. Deletions cut 3 bases from V and 1 base from J, with 6 bases between. The DNA for the CDR3 is TGTGCCATCAGTGAAACAGGGAACACTGAAGCTTTCTTT. This codes for CAISETGNTEAFF.

This rearrangement joins TRBV5-8 to TRBJ1-3, with D perhaps TRBD1 (5 bases). The CDR3 loop spans 15 amino acids. V lost 4 bases and J 1 base, leaving 12 bases between the germline ends. Germline lookup yields CDR1 SGHTS and CDR2 YDEGEE. CDR3 protein: CASSLSGGSGNTIYF. Written as DNA, the CDR3 is TGTGCCAGCAGCCTTTCGGGGGGTTCTGGAAACACCATATATTTT. Together with reference TRBV5-8 and TRBJ1-3, the CDR3 gives the full variable domain: EAGVTQSPTHLIKTRGQQATLRCSPISGHTSVYWYQQALGLGLQFLLWYDEGEERNRGNFPPRFSGRQFPNYSSELNVNALELEDSALYLCASSLSGGSGNTIYFGEGSWLTVV.

The genes are TRBV5-6 and TRBJ2-2, with 8 bases fitting TRBD2. CDR1 and CDR2 (germline): SGHDT, YYEEEE. The CDR3 loop spans 18 amino acids. V trimming: 4 bases; J trimming: 2 bases; junction bases outside the gene matches: 13. The CDR3 nucleotides are TGTGCCAGCAGCGCCTGGCTAGAGCGGGAGATCAACACCGGGGAGCTGTTTTTT. Residues: CASSAWLEREINTGELFF.

The chain employs TRBV7-9 and TRBJ2-7, with 7 bases aligning to TRBD2. The CDR3 has 15 residues. Looked up from germline, CDR1 is SEHNR and CDR2 is FQNEAQ (reference sequence). V dropped 5 bases and J dropped 2; count of bases not matched to a gene: 9. The CDR3 DNA reads as TGTGCCAGCAGCCCCTCTTTAGCGGGCACCTACGAGCAGTACTTC. It specifies CASSPSLAGTYEQYF.

This chain connects TRBV27 to TRBJ1-1; 7 bases line up with TRBD1. In germline, CDR1 is MNHEY, CDR2 SMNVEV (reference sequence). With V trimmed by 6 bases and J by 1 base, 8 bases remained unmatched. The CDR3 sequence is 15 residues long. This CDR3 reads CASSSTGVTNTEAFF. CDR3 sequence (DNA): TGTGCCAGCAGCTCCACAGGGGTCACGAACACTGAAGCTTTCTTT.

This chain uses TRBV2 with TRBJ1-2; the D gene is possibly TRBD1 (6 bases). Trimming shortened V by 6 bases and J by 3 bases, and 17 bases separated the two germline ends. Looked up from germline, CDR1 is SNHLY and CDR2 is FYNNEI. CDR3 length: 15 residues. The CDR3 loop reads CASRNRDTSHYGYTF. The CDR3 DNA is TGTGCCAGCAGGAATCGGGACACCTCGCACTATGGCTACACCTTC.

The gene calls are TRBV27 and TRBJ2-2; the D gene is possibly TRBD2 (6 bases). Trimming removed 7 bases at V and 7 bases at J, with 13 bases between. Germline V gene lookup returns CDR1 MNHEY and CDR2 SMNVEV (reference sequence). This CDR3 is built from 13 residues. The CDR3 loop is CASTAGGYGELFF. The CDR3 nucleotides read TGTGCCAGCACCGCCGGGGGATACGGGGAGCTGTTTTTT.

The chain has TRBV5-1 and TRBJ2-3; possible D gene TRBD2, 6 bases. Germline V gives CDR1 SGHRS, CDR2 YFSETQ. This CDR3 has 12 residues. Trimming shortened V by 7 bases and J by 6 bases, and 12 bases separated the two germline ends. The CDR3 protein is CASEDSGDTQYF. For the CDR3, the DNA is TGCGCCAGCGAAGATAGCGGCGATACGCAGTATTTT.

About this clone: An end of the junction does not agree with germline; a read error may underlie this. The chain uses TRBV12-5 and TRBJ1-5; 9 bases map to TRBD1. This CDR3 is 14 amino acids long. Germline V gene data show CDR1 as LGHNT and CDR2 as FRNRAP. DNA of the CDR3: TGTGTTAGTGGTTTTACGGGACAGGGTTTGCCCCAGCATTTT. Translated, it gives CVSGFTGQGLPQHF.

This rearrangement joins TRBV6-1 to TRBJ1-2; D gene ambiguous. The V and J ends lost 5 bases and 4 bases respectively, with 11 bases between them. The CDR3 contains 13 residues. CDR1 and CDR2 from the germline V gene are MNHNS and SASEGT. The CDR3 is CASSFPSSYGYTF. The DNA for the CDR3 is TGTGCCAGCAGTTTTCCTAGCAGCTATGGCTACACCTTC.

This chain connects TRBV6-5 to TRBJ1-4; D gene uncertain. Germline-derived CDR1 and CDR2 are MNHEY and SVGAGI. V was cut by 0 bases and J by 8 bases, with 10 bases left in between. The CDR3 has 14 amino acids. Written as DNA, the CDR3 is TGTGCCAGCAGTTACTCGAACGGGAACGAAAAACTGTTTTTT. Its protein product is CASSYSNGNEKLFF.

The CDR3 region is CASSQAGTEAFF. CDR3 DNA sequence: TGCGCCAGCAGCCAAGCCGGGACAGAAGCTTTCTTT. V and J are TRBV4-1 and TRBJ1-1; D perhaps matches TRBD1 (6 bases). CDR3 size: 12 residues. Germline CDR1 and CDR2: MGHRA and YSYEKL. Trimming pared 1 base from V and 8 bases from J, leaving 8 bases between.

The J gene is TRBJ1-6, the V gene TRBV6-4, with D possibly being TRBD1 (5 bases). This CDR3 is built from 14 residues. V lost 2 bases to trimming and J lost 11 bases, with 13 bases between them. CDR1 MRHNA and CDR2 SNTAGT come from the germline V gene. The CDR3 bases are TGTGCCAGCAGTGACGAGTCAGGGAGGACACCCCTCCACTTT. It is translated as CASSDESGRTPLHF.

V is TRBV11-2 and J is TRBJ2-7, with 12 positions matching TRBD2. Germline CDR1 reads SGHAT; CDR2 reads FQNNGV. The J segment lost 3 bases and the V segment lost 4 bases, leaving 10 bases of the junction unmatched. There are 17 residues in the CDR3. Here the CDR3 DNA reads TGTGCCAGCAGCTCTTCCTCTAGCGGGAGGGCCATCTACGAGCAGTACTTC. It yields the protein CASSSSSSGRAIYEQYF.

This rearrangement joins TRBV5-1 to TRBJ2-1; 8 bases agree with TRBD1. V shed 4 bases, J shed 7 bases, and the junction held 7 bases outside the gene matches. Germline V lookup: CDR1 SGHRS, CDR2 YFSETQ. The CDR3 loop spans 14 amino acids. The CDR3 reads CASSPRTGNNEQFF. The CDR3 bases are TGCGCCAGCAGCCCCCGGACAGGGAATAATGAGCAGTTCTTC.

The chain combines TRBV10-3 with TRBJ1-1; 7 bases align to TRBD1. The germline CDR1 and CDR2 sequences are ENHRY and SYGVKD. J gave up 6 bases and V 4 bases, and 2 bases lay outside the gene matches. This CDR3 contains 12 residues. Here the CDR3 DNA reads TGTGCCATCAGTGTCGGGACAGCTGAAGCTTTCTTT. The encoded protein is CAISVGTAEAFF.

This chain connects TRBV7-9 to TRBJ2-7; 9 bases line up with TRBD1. Germline V gene sequence: CDR1 SEHNR, CDR2 FQNEAQ (reference sequence). The CDR3 runs to 14 residues. J was trimmed by 3 bases and V by 5 bases; bases with no gene match: 5. CDR3 DNA: TGTGCCAGCAGCACTGACAGGGGGTTCTACGAGCAGTACTTC. Protein product: CASSTDRGFYEQYF.